Listed below are T cell receptor beta chains from one sample, sequenced in a study of T cell changes during pregnancy in multiple sclerosis. Sequenced by immunoSEQ multiplex PCR; TCRdb stores in-frame clones only, minus some. The sample shows tens of thousands of clones, roughly 90% of them seen only once. Material: peripheral blood, obtained in the first trimester of pregnancy. All receptors come from a female donor in good health, enrolled as a control in a pregnancy study. Both conserved end residues are part of each CDR3. The D gene is left open where the match is weak. Not every row has a clone size; where given, it reads once, few, many or a size class.

j_gene: TRBJ2-2
abundance: -
v_gene: TRBV7-9
d_gene: TRBD2
CDR3nt: TGTGCCAGCAGCGGGAGGGGCACCGGGGAGCTGTTTTTT
CDR3aa: CASSGRGTGELFF

j_gene: TRBJ2-1
abundance: -
v_gene: TRBV5-1
d_gene: TRBD2
CDR3nt: TGCGCCAGCAGCTTGAAAGCGGGACTAGCGGGGGGGGGAGTGGCCAATGAGCAGTTCTTC
CDR3aa: CASSLKAGLAGGGVANEQFF

j_gene: TRBJ1-1
abundance: -
v_gene: TRBV4-3
d_gene: -
CDR3nt: TGCGCCAGCAGCCAAAGCGAACATTGGAACACTGAAGCTTTCTTT
CDR3aa: CASSQSEHWNTEAFF

j_gene: TRBJ2-7
abundance: once
v_gene: TRBV28
d_gene: TRBD2
CDR3nt: TGTGCCAGCAGTTTAATGGTGGGGGGGGTGAGCTCCTACGAGCAGTACTTC
CDR3aa: CASSLMVGGVSSYEQYF

j_gene: TRBJ2-7
abundance: -
v_gene: TRBV19
d_gene: TRBD1
CDR3nt: TGTGCCAGTAGTACTGGGACAGGCGAGCAGTACTTC
CDR3aa: CASSTGTGEQYF

j_gene: TRBJ1-5
abundance: -
v_gene: TRBV6-6
d_gene: -
CDR3nt: TGTGCCAGCAGTTACGCAGGGGTCAATCAGCCCCAGCATTTT
CDR3aa: CASSYAGVNQPQHF

j_gene: TRBJ2-1
abundance: -
v_gene: TRBV5-6
d_gene: -
CDR3nt: TGTGCCAGCAGCTTGGGGCGGGGTAAGTGGTCCTACAATGAGCAGTTCTTC
CDR3aa: CASSLGRGKWSYNEQFF

j_gene: TRBJ2-3
abundance: once
v_gene: TRBV7-8
d_gene: -
CDR3nt: TGTGCCAGCAGCTTAGCGGTCGGCAGGGGATTCGCAGATACGCAGTATTTT
CDR3aa: CASSLAVGRGFADTQYF

j_gene: TRBJ2-1
abundance: -
v_gene: TRBV5-1
d_gene: -
CDR3nt: TGCGCCAGCAGCCTCCAGGGCTCCAATGAGCAGTTCTTC
CDR3aa: CASSLQGSNEQFF

j_gene: TRBJ2-2
abundance: -
v_gene: TRBV7-3
d_gene: -
CDR3nt: TGTGCCAGCAGCTCCCAACAGGGTAGGGCCGGGGAGCTGTTTTTT
CDR3aa: CASSSQQGRAGELFF

j_gene: TRBJ1-3
abundance: -
v_gene: TRBV6-1
d_gene: -
CDR3nt: TGTGCCAGCCGAGCGCTAACTGGAAACACCATATATTTT
CDR3aa: CASRALTGNTIYF

j_gene: TRBJ2-5
abundance: -
v_gene: TRBV9
d_gene: TRBD1
CDR3nt: TGTGCCAGCAGCGTGGACAGGGGGGAAGAGACCCAGTACTTC
CDR3aa: CASSVDRGEETQYF

j_gene: TRBJ2-5
abundance: -
v_gene: TRBV5-6
d_gene: TRBD1
CDR3nt: TGTGCCAGCAGCTTTCCGGGGACAGGGGGGCAAGAGACCCAGTACTTC
CDR3aa: CASSFPGTGGQETQYF

j_gene: TRBJ2-7
abundance: -
v_gene: TRBV6-1
d_gene: -
CDR3nt: TGTGCCAGCAGTGAAGCCGGGAAGAGTATGGAGCAGTACTTC
CDR3aa: CASSEAGKSMEQYF

j_gene: TRBJ2-5
abundance: once
v_gene: TRBV7-3
d_gene: -
CDR3nt: TGTGCCAGCAGCTCCAGCGGCCAAGAGACCCAGTACTTC
CDR3aa: CASSSSGQETQYF

j_gene: TRBJ2-5
abundance: -
v_gene: TRBV29-1
d_gene: -
CDR3nt: TGCAGCGTTGAGTGGGGGCAGGGGGAGACCCAGTACTTC
CDR3aa: CSVEWGQGETQYF

j_gene: TRBJ2-3
abundance: -
v_gene: TRBV6-4
d_gene: TRBD1
CDR3nt: TGTGCCAGCAGTGACTCGAGGGGACAGGGATCAGATACGCAGTATTTT
CDR3aa: CASSDSRGQGSDTQYF

j_gene: TRBJ1-2
abundance: -
v_gene: TRBV4-3
d_gene: -
CDR3nt: TGCGCCAGCAGCCAAGTCGGAGGGGCAGGAGGCTACACCTTC
CDR3aa: CASSQVGGAGGYTF

j_gene: TRBJ1-5
abundance: once
v_gene: TRBV7-8
d_gene: TRBD1
CDR3nt: TGTGCCAGCAGCCGAGGACAGGGTCATCAGCCCCAGCATTTT
CDR3aa: CASSRGQGHQPQHF

j_gene: TRBJ1-2
abundance: -
v_gene: TRBV4-2
d_gene: -
CDR3nt: TGTGCCAGCAGCCAAGAGGAGGGTAACTATGGCTACACCTTC
CDR3aa: CASSQEEGNYGYTF

j_gene: TRBJ2-7
abundance: -
v_gene: TRBV27
d_gene: -
CDR3nt: TGTGCCAGCAGTCCAGATTCCGGACGGGGATTCGAGCAGTACTTC
CDR3aa: CASSPDSGRGFEQYF

j_gene: TRBJ2-7
abundance: -
v_gene: TRBV27
d_gene: -
CDR3nt: TGTGCCAGCAGTCCCGGGACTGCTCGCCAGCAGTACTTC
CDR3aa: CASSPGTARQQYF

j_gene: TRBJ2-3
abundance: -
v_gene: TRBV10-3
d_gene: TRBD1
CDR3nt: TGTGCCATCAGTGGGGACAGGGGAACAGATACGCAGTATTTT
CDR3aa: CAISGDRGTDTQYF

j_gene: TRBJ1-3
abundance: -
v_gene: TRBV7-6
d_gene: TRBD1
CDR3nt: TGTGCCAGCAGCGCGTCGACAGGGGCTCTTGGAAACACCATATATTTT
CDR3aa: CASSASTGALGNTIYF

j_gene: TRBJ2-3
abundance: -
v_gene: TRBV18
d_gene: TRBD2
CDR3nt: TGTGCCAGCTCCCTTAACGGCGGGGGACGGGATACGCAGTATTTT
CDR3aa: CASSLNGGGRDTQYF

j_gene: TRBJ2-2
abundance: -
v_gene: TRBV6-6
d_gene: -
CDR3nt: TGTGCCAGCAGTACAGGGTTGGTCGGGGAGCTGTTTTTT
CDR3aa: CASSTGLVGELFF

j_gene: TRBJ1-5
abundance: -
v_gene: TRBV6-4
d_gene: TRBD1
CDR3nt: TGTGCCAGCAGTCGGACAGGGGACGCTCAGCCCCAGCATTTT
CDR3aa: CASSRTGDAQPQHF

j_gene: TRBJ2-3
abundance: -
v_gene: TRBV5-1
d_gene: -
CDR3nt: TGCGCCAGCAGGACTGGGGGGAACACAGATACGCAGTATTTT
CDR3aa: CASRTGGNTDTQYF

j_gene: TRBJ2-3
abundance: -
v_gene: TRBV4-1
d_gene: -
CDR3nt: TGCGCCAGCAGCCAAGGAGCGTGGACAGATACGCAGTATTTT
CDR3aa: CASSQGAWTDTQYF

j_gene: TRBJ1-1
abundance: few
v_gene: TRBV7-9
d_gene: -
CDR3nt: TGTGCCAGCAGCGCTCGGGTTATCACTGAAGCTTTCTTT
CDR3aa: CASSARVITEAFF

j_gene: TRBJ2-2
abundance: -
v_gene: TRBV7-2
d_gene: -
CDR3nt: TGTGCCAGCAGCTTAGGACTGACGAACACCGGGGAGCTGTTTTTT
CDR3aa: CASSLGLTNTGELFF

j_gene: TRBJ2-6
abundance: -
v_gene: TRBV12-5
d_gene: TRBD1
CDR3nt: TGTGCTAGTGGTTTGGTACGTTCGGGACAGGAGCGTATCGTCCTGACTTTC
CDR3aa: CASGLVRSGQERIVLTF

j_gene: TRBJ2-3
abundance: -
v_gene: TRBV6-4
d_gene: -
CDR3nt: TGTGCCAGCAGTGAAAGAGATGGTTCGGCAGATACGCAGTATTTT
CDR3aa: CASSERDGSADTQYF

j_gene: TRBJ1-1
abundance: -
v_gene: TRBV5-6
d_gene: -
CDR3nt: TGTGCCAGCAGCTCCCGGTACGGGGGGGCTTTCTTT
CDR3aa: CASSSRYGGAFF

j_gene: TRBJ1-2
abundance: -
v_gene: TRBV6-6
d_gene: TRBD1
CDR3nt: TGTGCCAGCAGTTACTCGACAGGGAATGGCTACACCTTC
CDR3aa: CASSYSTGNGYTF

j_gene: TRBJ1-6
abundance: -
v_gene: TRBV6-5
d_gene: -
CDR3nt: TGTGCCAGCAGCCCCCGAGGATCCTATAATTCACCCCTCCACTTT
CDR3aa: CASSPRGSYNSPLHF

j_gene: TRBJ2-2
abundance: -
v_gene: TRBV27
d_gene: TRBD2
CDR3nt: TGTGCCAGCAGTTATTCTGTAGGGAGGGCCGGGGAGCTGTTTTTT
CDR3aa: CASSYSVGRAGELFF

j_gene: TRBJ2-7
abundance: once
v_gene: TRBV5-6
d_gene: -
CDR3nt: TGTGCCAGCAGCTTGAGACAACGCGACTCCTACGAGCAGTACTTC
CDR3aa: CASSLRQRDSYEQYF

j_gene: TRBJ2-2
abundance: -
v_gene: TRBV6-6
d_gene: -
CDR3nt: TGTGCCAGCAGTTACAAAGGGAGCGGGGAGCTGTTTTTT
CDR3aa: CASSYKGSGELFF

j_gene: TRBJ1-1
abundance: -
v_gene: TRBV7-2
d_gene: -
CDR3nt: TGTGCCAGCAGCTCCAGGGGATGGGGCACTGAAGCTTTCTTT
CDR3aa: CASSSRGWGTEAFF

j_gene: TRBJ1-1
abundance: -
v_gene: TRBV6-1
d_gene: -
CDR3nt: TGTGCCAGCAGTGAAGCCCAGAGGGTCACTGAAGCTTTCTTT
CDR3aa: CASSEAQRVTEAFF

j_gene: TRBJ1-1
abundance: -
v_gene: TRBV29-1
d_gene: TRBD1
CDR3nt: TGCAGCGTTGAGAACGAGGGGGCGGACACTGAAGCTTTCTTT
CDR3aa: CSVENEGADTEAFF

j_gene: TRBJ2-7
abundance: -
v_gene: TRBV19
d_gene: TRBD1
CDR3nt: TGTGCCAGTAGCCCCCATGGACAGGGCAAGTACGAGCAGTACTTC
CDR3aa: CASSPHGQGKYEQYF

j_gene: TRBJ1-6
abundance: -
v_gene: TRBV2
d_gene: TRBD1
CDR3nt: TGTGCCAGCAGCTCCAGGCGACAGGGCGGTAGTTCACCCCTCCACTTT
CDR3aa: CASSSRRQGGSSPLHF

j_gene: TRBJ1-2
abundance: -
v_gene: TRBV6-5
d_gene: -
CDR3nt: TGTGCCAGCAACCCCCGGGGGGACGGTGGCTACACCTTC
CDR3aa: CASNPRGDGGYTF

j_gene: TRBJ1-1
abundance: -
v_gene: TRBV7-2
d_gene: -
CDR3nt: TGTGCCAGCAGCTTACAGTACGCGAACACTGAAGCTTTCTTT
CDR3aa: CASSLQYANTEAFF